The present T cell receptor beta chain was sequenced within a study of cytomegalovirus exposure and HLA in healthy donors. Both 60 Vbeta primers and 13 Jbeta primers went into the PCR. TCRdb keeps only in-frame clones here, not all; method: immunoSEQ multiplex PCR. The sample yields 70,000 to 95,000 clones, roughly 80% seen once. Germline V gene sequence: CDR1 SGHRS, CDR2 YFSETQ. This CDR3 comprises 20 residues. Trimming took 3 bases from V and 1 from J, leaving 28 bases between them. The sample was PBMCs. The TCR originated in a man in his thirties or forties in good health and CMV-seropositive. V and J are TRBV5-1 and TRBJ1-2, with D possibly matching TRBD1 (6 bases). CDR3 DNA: TGCGCCAGCAGCTCACTACTGAGGGACACCGAGAGCTGGGGTAACTATGGCTACACCTTC. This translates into CASSSLLRDTESWGNYGYTF.